These 8 T cell receptor beta chains came from one sample sequenced in a study of read filtering for tumor transcriptome and immune sequencing. Molecular barcoded adaptors covering alpha/delta and beta/gamma chains were used on about 0.4 ug RNA. TCRdb recomputed calls from the reads with MiXCR, one row per CDR3 protein. The sample contains 90,000 or so distinct CDR3 sequences, roughly a fifth of which appear only once. The specimen sequenced was a population of CD138-negative cells sorted from bone marrow. These receptors were obtained from a donor at least 40 years old with multiple myeloma.

This clonotype was counted at least ten times. This chain links TRBV20-1 with TRBJ2-1, with D possibly matching TRBD2 (6 bases). The CDR3 covers 19 residues. CDR1 is DFQATT and CDR2 is SNEGSKA in the germline V gene (reference sequence). Trimming removed 4 bases at V and 0 bases at J, with 25 bases between. CDR3 region: CSATHPGDFRISSYNEQFF. CDR3 DNA sequence: TGCAGTGCTACCCACCCTGGGGACTTTCGAATTAGCTCCTACAATGAGCAGTTCTTC.

At least ten counts were recorded for this clonotype. The chain recombines TRBV6-2 or TRBV6-3 with TRBJ2-7, with D perhaps TRBD1 (5 bases). Germline lookup yields CDR1 MNHEY and CDR2 SVGEGT. Trimming shortened V by 10 bases and J by 5 bases, and 12 bases separated the two germline ends. The CDR3 length is 11 residues. The CDR3 nucleotides are TGTGCCACATCTCAGGGCCACGAGCAGTACTTC. It specifies CATSQGHEQYF.

Concerning this clonotype itself: This could be a read error, since a much larger clone is one nucleotide away. The CDR3 does not end in the conserved phenylalanine or tryptophan, so this is likely a read error. The chain employs TRBV20-1 and TRBJ1-5; D is uncertain. Germline V gene sequence: CDR1 DFQATT, CDR2 SNEGSKA (reference sequence). Trimming took 5 bases from V and 6 from J, leaving 14 bases between them. The CDR3 loop spans 13 amino acids. CDR3 sequence (DNA): TGCAGTGCTCCCATGGCGGTCGGTCAGCCCCAGCATCTT. Translation gives CSAPMAVGQPQHL.

V and J are TRBV6-5 and TRBJ2-5; TRBD1 might be the D (5 bases). The V gene's germline CDR1 is MNHEY and CDR2 SVGAGI. Trimming removed 6 bases at V and 4 bases at J, with 12 bases between. There are 13 residues in the CDR3. CDR3 residues: CASRRQGRETQYF. Here the CDR3 DNA reads TGTGCCAGCAGGCGCCAGGGTCGAGAGACCCAGTACTTC.

This clonotype occurred a few times. This rearrangement joins TRBV20-1 to TRBJ2-5; D not certain. This CDR3 is built from 10 residues. The V gene's germline CDR1 is DFQATT and CDR2 SNEGSKA (reference sequence). V lost 4 bases to trimming and J lost 3 bases, with 3 bases between them. The CDR3 protein is CSAIKETQYF. CDR3 DNA sequence: TGCAGTGCTATCAAAGAGACCCAGTACTTC.

In this sample, this clonotype turned up many times. The rearrangement joins TRBV5-1 to TRBJ1-1, with D possibly being TRBD1 (5 bases). The CDR3 extends over 16 amino acids. The ends were cut back, 4 bases at V and 1 base at J, with 17 bases in the middle. Per germline, CDR1 SGHRS and CDR2 YFSETQ. CDR3 sequence: CASSNSGIGGNTEAFF. DNA for the CDR3: TGCGCCAGCAGCAACTCCGGGATCGGGGGGAACACTGAAGCTTTCTTT.

This clonotype has just a few counts. The chain combines TRBV20-1 with TRBJ2-4; D unresolved. The CDR3 covers 14 residues. Germline values: CDR1 DFQATT, CDR2 SNEGSKA (reference sequence). The V end lost 3 bases, the J end lost 8 bases, and 17 bases lay between the germline ends. In DNA, the CDR3 is TGCAGTGCTAGTGATCGACACCTAAGACACATTCAGTACTTC. Its protein is CSASDRHLRHIQYF.

This clonotype was counted many times. The chain links TRBV6-5 to TRBJ1-1, with a possible D match to TRBD1 (6 bases). CDR1 and CDR2 (germline): MNHEY, SVGAGI. The CDR3 extends over 14 amino acids. The V gene lost 9 bases and the J gene lost 4 bases, with 18 bases spanning the gap. The CDR3 loop reads CASTQQGRGTEAFF. The CDR3, as DNA: TGTGCCAGTACACAGCAGGGGCGCGGCACTGAAGCTTTCTTT.